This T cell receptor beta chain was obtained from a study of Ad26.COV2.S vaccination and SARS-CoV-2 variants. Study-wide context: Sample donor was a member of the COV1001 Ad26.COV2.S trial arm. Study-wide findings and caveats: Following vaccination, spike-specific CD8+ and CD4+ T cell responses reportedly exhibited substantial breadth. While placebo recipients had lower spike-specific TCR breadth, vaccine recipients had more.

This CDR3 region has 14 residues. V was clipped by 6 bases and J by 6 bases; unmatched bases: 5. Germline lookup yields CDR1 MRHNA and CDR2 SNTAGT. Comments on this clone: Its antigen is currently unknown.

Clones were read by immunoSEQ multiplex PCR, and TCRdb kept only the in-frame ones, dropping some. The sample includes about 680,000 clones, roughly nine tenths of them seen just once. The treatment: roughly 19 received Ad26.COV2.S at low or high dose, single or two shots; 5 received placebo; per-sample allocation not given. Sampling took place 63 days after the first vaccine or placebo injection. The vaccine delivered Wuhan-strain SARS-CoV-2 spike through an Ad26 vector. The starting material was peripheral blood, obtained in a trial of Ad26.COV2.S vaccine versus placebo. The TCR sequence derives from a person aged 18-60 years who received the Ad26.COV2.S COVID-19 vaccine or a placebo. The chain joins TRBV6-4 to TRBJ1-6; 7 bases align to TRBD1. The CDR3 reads CASSRDRLNSPLHF. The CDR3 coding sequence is TGTGCCAGCAGCCGGGACAGACTTAATTCACCCCTCCACTTT.